These 5 T cell receptor beta chains share one sample of origin, sequenced in a study of blood T cell repertoires in COVID-19. Assay: immunoSEQ multiplex PCR; the TCRdb copy retains only in-frame clones and omits some. The data contain 150,000 or so clones, 80% to 90% of them seen just once; the ten biggest clones take up around 5.4%. Sequencing was done on a sample of peripheral blood. These receptors were taken from a woman aged 50 to 60 with COVID-19, enrolled during active disease.

V and J are TRBV2 and TRBJ1-3, with D possibly being TRBD1 (5 bases). Trimming removed 6 bases at V and 6 bases at J, with 18 bases between. The CDR3 is 15 residues long. Germline assignment: CDR1 SNHLY and CDR2 FYNNEI. CDR3 sequence (DNA): TGTGCCAGCAGGCGGAATAGTCTAGGGGAAAACACCATATATTTT. This translates into CASRRNSLGENTIYF.

This clone was picked up one time. V is TRBV9 and J is TRBJ2-7, with D tentatively TRBD1 (5 bases). The CDR3 covers 13 residues. Trimming took off 4 bases at V and 7 bases at J, with 15 bases between the two ends. Germline CDR1 is SGDLS and CDR2 is YYNGEE. The CDR3 loop reads CASSTGHLEEQYF. CDR3 sequence (DNA): TGTGCCAGCAGCACCGGACACCTTGAGGAGCAGTACTTC.

The CDR3 bases are TGTGCCAGCAGTTACCGGACAGGCCCCCTTGAAGCTTTCTTT. This translates into CASSYRTGPLEAFF. V is TRBV6-5 and J is TRBJ1-1; 7 bases agree with TRBD1. J gave up 7 bases and V 2 bases, and 7 bases lay outside the gene matches. The germline V gene has CDR1 MNHEY and CDR2 SVGAGI. The CDR3 consists of 14 residues.

In its sample, this clone was seen once. The chain couples TRBV2 to TRBJ2-2; D possibly corresponds to TRBD2 (5 bases). The CDR3 is 15 residues long. Trimming cost V 3 bases and J 4 bases, with 12 bases left between them. The germline V gene has CDR1 SNHLY and CDR2 FYNNEI. This CDR3 is CASSDGLAGTGELFF. The CDR3 nucleotides read TGTGCCAGCAGTGATGGACTGGCTGGCACCGGGGAGCTGTTTTTT.

This chain connects TRBV7-9 to TRBJ1-3; no clear D gene. Per germline, CDR1 SEHNR and CDR2 FQNEAQ (reference sequence). Deletions cut 2 bases from V and 4 bases from J, with 15 bases between. The CDR3 totals 16 residues. The CDR3 loop is CASSLSAGVSGNTIYF. The CDR3 DNA follows: TGTGCCAGCAGCTTATCCGCCGGGGTCTCCGGAAACACCATATATTTT.